Detailed here is one T cell receptor beta chain. These data belong to a study of PD-L1 blockade in urothelial cancer. Study as a whole: Male sex and bladder-origin urothelial cancer were recorded for twenty-five of 29 patients. Reported median T cell count for blood samples was 110,000 to 150,000.

Time point here: pretreatment peripheral blood. Between 1 and 8 samples, pretreatment and on-treatment, were given by each patient. This CDR3 spans 13 amino acids. Trimming took 8 bases from V and 4 from J; bases not matched to a gene: 5. From germline, CDR1 is SNHLY and CDR2 FYNNEI. Clones were sequenced by immunoSEQ multiplex PCR, and TCRdb holds only the in-frame ones, with some missing. The repertoire consists of about 86,000 clones, with around 85% occurring once and the leading ten covering roughly an eighth. This clonotype was obtained from a man aged 55 to 70 with urothelial cancer. The sample was PBMCs, taken around atezolizumab (anti-PD-L1) treatment. This chain joins TRBV2 and TRBJ1-5; TRBD1 aligns across 7 bases. The CDR3 sequence is CASYPGGNQPQHF. For the CDR3, the DNA is TGTGCCAGCTACCCAGGGGGAAATCAGCCCCAGCATTTT.